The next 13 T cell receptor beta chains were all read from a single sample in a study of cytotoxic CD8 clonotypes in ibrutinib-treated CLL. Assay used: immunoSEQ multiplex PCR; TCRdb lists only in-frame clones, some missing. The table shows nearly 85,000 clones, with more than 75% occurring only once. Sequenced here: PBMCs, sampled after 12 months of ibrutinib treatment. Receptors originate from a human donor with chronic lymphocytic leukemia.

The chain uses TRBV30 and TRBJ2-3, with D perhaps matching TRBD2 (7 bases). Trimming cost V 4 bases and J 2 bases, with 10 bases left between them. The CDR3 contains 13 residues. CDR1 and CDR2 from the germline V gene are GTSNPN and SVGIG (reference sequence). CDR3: CAWKGGATDTQYF. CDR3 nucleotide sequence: TGTGCCTGGAAGGGGGGGGCCACAGATACGCAGTATTTT.

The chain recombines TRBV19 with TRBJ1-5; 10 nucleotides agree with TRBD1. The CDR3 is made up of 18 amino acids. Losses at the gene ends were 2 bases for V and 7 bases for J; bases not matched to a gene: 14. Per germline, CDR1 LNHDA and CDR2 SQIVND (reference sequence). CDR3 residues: CASSISPGQGIGGQPQHF. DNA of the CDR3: TGTGCCAGTAGTATAAGTCCGGGACAGGGGATAGGGGGGCAGCCCCAGCATTTT.

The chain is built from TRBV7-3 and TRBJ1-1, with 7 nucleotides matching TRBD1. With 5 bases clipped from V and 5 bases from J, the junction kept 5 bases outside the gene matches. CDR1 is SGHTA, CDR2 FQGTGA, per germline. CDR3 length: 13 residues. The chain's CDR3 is CASSRQGGTEAFF. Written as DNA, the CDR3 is TGTGCCAGCAGCCGCCAGGGGGGGACTGAAGCTTTCTTT.

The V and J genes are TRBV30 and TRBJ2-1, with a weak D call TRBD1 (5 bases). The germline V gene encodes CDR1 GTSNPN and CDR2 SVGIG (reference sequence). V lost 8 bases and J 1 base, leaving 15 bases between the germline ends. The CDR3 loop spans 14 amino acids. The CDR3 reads CARRGPLSYNEQFF. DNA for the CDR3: TGTGCCCGAAGGGGCCCACTATCCTACAATGAGCAGTTCTTC.

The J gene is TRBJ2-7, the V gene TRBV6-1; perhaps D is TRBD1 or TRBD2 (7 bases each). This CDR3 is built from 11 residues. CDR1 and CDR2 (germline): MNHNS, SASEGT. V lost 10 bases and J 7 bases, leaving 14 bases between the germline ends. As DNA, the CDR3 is TGTGCCACCGCAGGGGGGGGTGAGCAGTACTTC. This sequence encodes CATAGGGEQYF.

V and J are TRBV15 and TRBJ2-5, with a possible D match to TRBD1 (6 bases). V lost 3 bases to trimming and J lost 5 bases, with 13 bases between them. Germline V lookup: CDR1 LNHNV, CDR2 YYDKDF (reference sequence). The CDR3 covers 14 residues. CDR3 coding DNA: TGTGCCACCAGCAGCCACAGGGTGGGCGAGACCCAGTACTTC. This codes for CATSSHRVGETQYF.

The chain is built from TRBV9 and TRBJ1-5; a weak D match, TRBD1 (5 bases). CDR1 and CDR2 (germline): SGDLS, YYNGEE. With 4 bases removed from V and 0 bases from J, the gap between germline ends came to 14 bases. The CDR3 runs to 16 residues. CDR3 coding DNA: TGTGCCAGCAGCCCCCGGGACCGCGATAGCAATCAGCCCCAGCATTTT. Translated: CASSPRDRDSNQPQHF.

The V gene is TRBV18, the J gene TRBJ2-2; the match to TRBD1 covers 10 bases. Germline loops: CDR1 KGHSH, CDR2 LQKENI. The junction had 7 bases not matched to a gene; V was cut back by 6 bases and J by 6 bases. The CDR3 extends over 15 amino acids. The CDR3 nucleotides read TGTGCCAGCTCCCCCGGGACAGGGGAGGCCGGGGAGCTGTTTTTT. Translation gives CASSPGTGEAGELFF.

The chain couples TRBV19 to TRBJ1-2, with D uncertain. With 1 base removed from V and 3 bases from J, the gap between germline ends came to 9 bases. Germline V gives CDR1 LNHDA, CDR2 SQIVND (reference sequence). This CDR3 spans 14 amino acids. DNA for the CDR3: TGTGCCAGTAGTATAGGGCAGGTGGACTATGGCTACACCTTC. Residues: CASSIGQVDYGYTF.

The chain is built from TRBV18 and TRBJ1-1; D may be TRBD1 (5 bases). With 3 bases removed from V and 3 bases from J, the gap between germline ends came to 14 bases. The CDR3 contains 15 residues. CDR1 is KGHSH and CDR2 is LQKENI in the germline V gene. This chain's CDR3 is CASSPRQGQHTEAFF. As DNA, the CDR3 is TGTGCCAGCTCACCCCGGCAGGGTCAGCACACTGAAGCTTTCTTT.

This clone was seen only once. This CDR3 reads CASSPRGRPNEKLFF. CDR3 DNA sequence: TGTGCCAGCAGCCCCCGGGGCCGCCCTAATGAAAAACTGTTTTTT. The genes are TRBV5-6 and TRBJ1-4; the D gene is possibly TRBD1 (5 bases). Deletions cut 4 bases from V and 3 bases from J, with 13 bases between. This CDR3 region has 15 residues. Germline-derived CDR1 and CDR2 are SGHDT and YYEEEE.

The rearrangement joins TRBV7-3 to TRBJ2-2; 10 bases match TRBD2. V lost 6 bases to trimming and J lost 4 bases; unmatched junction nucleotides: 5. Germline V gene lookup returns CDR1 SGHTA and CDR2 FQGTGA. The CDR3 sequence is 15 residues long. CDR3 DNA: TGTGCCAGCAGTGTGAGCGGGAGGGGCACCGGGGAGCTGTTTTTT. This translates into CASSVSGRGTGELFF.

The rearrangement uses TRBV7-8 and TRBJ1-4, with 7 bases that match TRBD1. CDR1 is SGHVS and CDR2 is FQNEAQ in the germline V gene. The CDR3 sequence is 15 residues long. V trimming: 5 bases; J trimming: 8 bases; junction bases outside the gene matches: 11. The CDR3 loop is CASSPRDSSKEKLFF. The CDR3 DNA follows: TGTGCCAGCAGCCCTCGGGACAGTAGTAAAGAAAAACTGTTTTTT.